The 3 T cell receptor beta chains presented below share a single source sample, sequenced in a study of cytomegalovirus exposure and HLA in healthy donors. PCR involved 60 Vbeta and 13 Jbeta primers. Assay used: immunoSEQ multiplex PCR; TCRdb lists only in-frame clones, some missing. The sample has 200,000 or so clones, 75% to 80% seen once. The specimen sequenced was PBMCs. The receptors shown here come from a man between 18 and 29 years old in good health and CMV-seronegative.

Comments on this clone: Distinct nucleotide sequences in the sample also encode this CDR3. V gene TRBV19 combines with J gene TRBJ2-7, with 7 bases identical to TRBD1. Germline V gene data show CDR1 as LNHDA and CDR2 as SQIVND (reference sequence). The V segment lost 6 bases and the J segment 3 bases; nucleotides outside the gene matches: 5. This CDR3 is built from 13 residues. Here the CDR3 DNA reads TGTGCCAGTAGCCCGGGACAGAGCTACGAGCAGTACTTC. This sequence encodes CASSPGQSYEQYF.

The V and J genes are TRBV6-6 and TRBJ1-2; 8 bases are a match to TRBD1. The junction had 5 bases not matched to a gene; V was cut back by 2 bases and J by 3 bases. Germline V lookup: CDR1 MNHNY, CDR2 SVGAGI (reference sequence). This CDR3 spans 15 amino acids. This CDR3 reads CASSYQGQEDYGYTF. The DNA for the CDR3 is TGTGCCAGCAGTTACCAGGGACAGGAAGACTATGGCTACACCTTC.

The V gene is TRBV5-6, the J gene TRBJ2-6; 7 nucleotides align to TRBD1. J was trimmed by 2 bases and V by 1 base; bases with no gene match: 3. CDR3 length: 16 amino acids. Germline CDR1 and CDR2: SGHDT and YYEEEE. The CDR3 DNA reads TGTGCCAGCAGCTTGCGACAGGGAGCTGGGGCCAACGTCCTGACTTTC. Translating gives CASSLRQGAGANVLTF.